Below are 24 T cell receptor beta chains sequenced from a single sample in a study of T cell repertoires in cytomegalovirus infection. Their recognized antigens are unknown. TCRdb analysed the reads with MiXCR anew, one entry per CDR3 protein. Of about 830,000 distinct CDR3 sequences in the sample, 30% to 35% are singletons; the top ten hold 9.5% to 15%. This specimen was cultured CD8+ T cells from PBMCs, taken from culture after CMV antigen stimulation. The receptors come from a human donor in good health (CMV status not recorded). Some clones in this sample may be carry-over from other donors' samples.

This clonotype was seen a few times. The chain employs TRBV27 and TRBJ2-4, with 8 bases matching TRBD2. J lost 8 bases, V lost 4 bases, and 10 bases had no gene match. This CDR3 has 15 residues. Germline V gene data show CDR1 as MNHEY and CDR2 as SMNVEV (reference sequence). The CDR3 sequence: CASSWNGGAEDIQYF. CDR3 DNA: TGTGCCAGCAGTTGGAACGGGGGGGCCGAGGACATTCAGTACTTC.

J is TRBJ1-5 and V is TRBV19; D is undetermined. This CDR3 contains 15 residues. V lost 7 bases to trimming and J lost 3 bases, with 16 bases between them. Germline-derived CDR1 and CDR2 are LNHDA and SQIVND (reference sequence). CDR3 DNA sequence: TGTGCCAGTAAGTACACCCAGAACCTCAATCAGCCCCAGCATTTT. Its protein is CASKYTQNLNQPQHF.

This clonotype was counted at least ten times. The rearrangement uses TRBV4-1 and TRBJ2-5, with TRBD2 matching 8 bases. The CDR3 length is 20 residues. Germline V gene lookup returns CDR1 MGHRA and CDR2 YSYEKL. V dropped 3 bases and J dropped 5; count of bases not matched to a gene: 23. CDR3 protein: CASSQVAGTRAYDGAETQYF. The CDR3 bases are TGCGCCAGCAGCCAGGTTGCCGGGACTAGGGCTTACGACGGTGCGGAGACCCAGTACTTC.

CDR3 coding DNA: TGTGCCAGCAGTTCCCGACTAGCGGGGACCTACAATGAGCAGTTCTTC. Translation gives CASSSRLAGTYNEQFF. The gene calls are TRBV27 and TRBJ2-1; TRBD2 matches at 11 bases. Germline loops: CDR1 MNHEY, CDR2 SMNVEV (reference sequence). This CDR3 is 16 amino acids long. With 4 bases clipped from V and 2 bases from J, the junction kept 4 bases outside the gene matches.

The V call is TRBV9, the J call TRBJ2-3, with 9 bases matching TRBD1. The CDR3 spans 15 residues. Germline V gives CDR1 SGDLS, CDR2 YYNGEE. The V gene end was trimmed by 0 bases and the J gene end by 6 bases; junction bases not matched to a gene: 5. Here the CDR3 reads CASSVGTGVLDTQYF. The CDR3 nucleotides are TGTGCCAGCAGCGTAGGGACAGGGGTTTTGGATACGCAGTATTTT. The full variable domain, its missing parts supplied by reference TRBV9 and TRBJ2-3, is DSGVTQTPKHLITATGQRVTLRCSPRSGDLSVYWYQQSLDQGLQFLIQYYNGEERAKGNILERFSAQQFPDLHSELNLSSLELGDSALYFCASSVGTGVLDTQYFGPGTRLTVL.

This clonotype has a count of ten or more. J is TRBJ2-1 and V is TRBV7-2, with 12 bases matching TRBD2. The CDR3 is 17 residues long. Unmatched junction bases numbered 9, after V lost 5 bases and J lost 4 bases. The germline CDR1 and CDR2 sequences are SGHTA and FQGNSA. In nucleotides, the CDR3 is TGTGCCAGCAGCATCCGGACTAGCGGGGCTTATTACAATGAGCAGTTCTTC. It codes for CASSIRTSGAYYNEQFF.

This clonotype was detected a few times. V and J are TRBV7-9 and TRBJ1-4; D uncertain. The CDR3 totals 13 residues. Germline lookup yields CDR1 SEHNR and CDR2 FQNEAQ (reference sequence). V was shortened by 6 bases and J by 5 bases, with 10 bases between the two germline ends. The CDR3 DNA sequence: TGTGCCAGCAGAGGGTCTCTGAATGAAAAACTGTTTTTT. It translates to CASRGSLNEKLFF. Combining the CDR3 with reference TRBV7-9 and TRBJ1-4 gives the whole variable domain DTGVSQNPRHKITKRGQNVTFRCDPISEHNRLYWYRQTLGQGPEFLTYFQNEAQLEKSRLLSDRFSAERPKGSFSTLEIQRTEQGDSAMYLCASRGSLNEKLFFGSGTQLSVL.

For this clonotype: One junction end does not reproduce the germline sequence, and a read error may be involved. The J gene is TRBJ2-6, the V gene TRBV7-9, with 13 bases lining up with TRBD2. Germline V CDR1 and CDR2: SEHNR, FQNEAQ (reference sequence). This CDR3 has 19 residues. The CDR3 nucleotides read TGTGCCAGCAGCACCGGGACTAGCGGGGCCGGATCTGAGGCCAACGTCCTGACTTTC. Residues: CASSTGTSGAGSEANVLTF.

This chain uses TRBV7-6 with TRBJ2-1; the D call may be TRBD1 or TRBD2 (5 bases each). The V gene lost 1 base and the J gene lost 6 bases, with 10 bases spanning the gap. The germline V gene encodes CDR1 SGHVS and CDR2 FNYEAQ. The CDR3 extends over 14 amino acids. Written as DNA, the CDR3 is TGTGCCAGCAGCTTAGAATGGGGGTCCAATGAGCAGTTCTTC. Amino acids: CASSLEWGSNEQFF.

This clonotype was recorded a few times. The gene calls are TRBV28 and TRBJ1-5; no reliable D call. CDR3 length: 18 residues. V was shortened by 6 bases and J by 0 bases, with 21 bases between the two germline ends. Germline V gene sequence: CDR1 MDHEN, CDR2 SYDVKM. DNA for the CDR3: TGTGCCAGCAGACCCGCCCTTGAGTATACATATAGCAATCAGCCCCAGCATTTT. Its translation: CASRPALEYTYSNQPQHF.

This sequence joins TRBV6-8 and TRBJ2-1, with 11 bases fitting TRBD2. Trimming removed 6 bases from V and 6 bases from J; junction bases left unmatched: 7. This CDR3 contains 15 residues. Germline loops: CDR1 MNHGY, CDR2 SAAAGT. The CDR3 DNA sequence: TGTGCCAGCAGCTTGGGACTAGCGGACCCCAATGAGCAGTTCTTC. It is translated as CASSLGLADPNEQFF.

This clonotype came up many times. The chain carries TRBV11-2 and TRBJ2-3; 13 bases are shared with TRBD2. Germline V gene sequence: CDR1 SGHAT, CDR2 FQNNGV. The ends lost 5 bases at V and 0 bases at J; junction bases unmatched: 5. This CDR3 has 17 amino acids. DNA of the CDR3: TGTGCCAGCAGCCGAGGACTAGCGGGGGCAAGCACAGATACGCAGTATTTT. It translates to CASSRGLAGASTDTQYF.

A few counts support this clonotype. The chain combines TRBV19 with TRBJ1-1, with D possibly matching TRBD1 (6 bases). The V gene's germline CDR1 is LNHDA and CDR2 SQIVND (reference sequence). The CDR3 spans 15 residues. V was shortened by 4 bases and J by 0 bases, with 12 bases between the two germline ends. CDR3 protein: CASSNTGHLNTEAFF. Written as DNA, the CDR3 is TGTGCCAGTAGTAACACGGGACACTTGAACACTGAAGCTTTCTTT.

This clonotype has just a few counts. The rearrangement links TRBV6-1 to TRBJ2-7, with D unresolved. This CDR3 has 13 amino acids. Trimming took off 3 bases at V and 0 bases at J, with 6 bases between the two ends. The germline CDR1 and CDR2 sequences are MNHNS and SASEGT. The DNA of the CDR3 is TGTGCCAGCAGTGAGGTGAGCTCCTACGAGCAGTACTTC. It is translated as CASSEVSSYEQYF.

This clonotype came up a few times. J is TRBJ2-1 and V is TRBV4-1, with unresolved D. The CDR3 extends over 15 amino acids. The ends were cut back, 0 bases at V and 5 bases at J, with 11 bases in the middle. Germline assignment: CDR1 MGHRA and CDR2 YSYEKL. The CDR3 protein is CASSQDITMDNEQFF. CDR3 nucleotides: TGCGCCAGCAGCCAAGACATAACTATGGACAATGAGCAGTTCTTC.

V is TRBV3-1 and J is TRBJ2-7, with TRBD1 identical over 9 bases. The CDR3 spans 16 residues. Germline V gene data show CDR1 as LGHDT and CDR2 as YNNKEL (reference sequence). Trimming removed 0 bases from V and 5 bases from J; junction bases left unmatched: 8. In nucleotides, the CDR3 is TGTGCCAGCAGCCAAGATCGAACAGGGGGCAAAGACGAGCAGTACTTC. Its protein product is CASSQDRTGGKDEQYF.

This clonotype occurred a few times. The chain carries TRBV7-3 and TRBJ1-2; D unresolved. Trimming stripped 4 bases from V and 7 bases from J, with 13 bases between. The V gene's germline CDR1 is SGHTA and CDR2 FQGTGA. This CDR3 has 13 residues. Here the CDR3 reads CASSSVRGSGYTF. In DNA form, the CDR3 reads TGTGCCAGCAGCTCCGTTCGGGGAAGTGGCTACACCTTC. The complete variable domain, with remaining parts taken from reference TRBV7-3 and TRBJ1-2, reads GAGVSQTPSNKVTEKGKYVELRCDPISGHTALYWYRQSLGQGPEFLIYFQGTGAADDSGLPNDRFFAVRPEGSVSTLKIQRTERGDSAVYLCASSSVRGSGYTFGSGTRLTVV.

The CDR3 bases are TGTGCCAGCAGTTACTCAGAGGACAGCTATGGCTACACCTTC. This encodes CASSYSEDSYGYTF. The rearrangement joins TRBV6-5 to TRBJ1-2, with D maybe TRBD1 (6 bases). CDR3 length: 14 residues. Germline-derived CDR1 and CDR2 are MNHEY and SVGAGI. V lost 0 bases and J lost 4, with 9 bases in between.

The chain uses TRBV6-4 and TRBJ2-1, with TRBD2 matching over 11 bases. The CDR3 runs to 16 residues. CDR1 and CDR2 (germline): MRHNA, SNTAGT. The V and J ends lost 2 bases and 3 bases, in that order; junction bases with no gene match: 3. CDR3 residues: CASSDHTSGGYNEQFF. CDR3 nucleotides: TGTGCCAGCAGTGACCATACTAGCGGGGGCTACAATGAGCAGTTCTTC.

This chain uses TRBV28 with TRBJ2-3; the D call may be TRBD1 or TRBD2 (5 bases each). Germline CDR1 MDHEN, CDR2 SYDVKM. This CDR3 is 14 amino acids long. V was shortened by 4 bases and J by 8 bases, with 16 bases between the two germline ends. CDR3 region: CASSSLRGSGTQYF. The DNA for the CDR3 is TGTGCCAGCAGTTCCCTGAGGGGCTCCGGTACGCAGTATTTT.

This sequence joins TRBV24-1 and TRBJ2-2, with D hard to call. Germline values: CDR1 KGHDR, CDR2 SFDVKD. The CDR3 consists of 12 residues. The ends were cut back, 5 bases at V and 6 bases at J, with 6 bases in the middle. CDR3 loop: CATSGGPGELFF. In nucleotides, the CDR3 is TGTGCCACCAGTGGGGGTCCCGGGGAGCTGTTTTTT.

This clonotype came up many times. The V and J genes are TRBV7-8 and TRBJ2-1; D is possibly TRBD2 (5 bases). There are 15 residues in the CDR3. Trimming pared 5 bases from V and 0 bases from J, leaving 11 bases between. Germline CDR1 and CDR2: SGHVS and FQNEAQ. The CDR3: CASSADSSSYNEQFF. Written as DNA, the CDR3 is TGTGCCAGCAGCGCGGACTCGAGCTCCTACAATGAGCAGTTCTTC.

In this sample, this clonotype turned up a few times. CDR3 in amino acids: CASRSEGSTDTQYF. The CDR3, as DNA: TGTGCCAGCAGATCTGAGGGGAGCACAGATACGCAGTATTTT. The chain is built from TRBV7-9 and TRBJ2-3, with D possibly being TRBD1 or TRBD2 (5 bases each). This CDR3 spans 14 amino acids. Looked up from germline, CDR1 is SEHNR and CDR2 is FQNEAQ (reference sequence). Trimming shortened V by 6 bases and J by 0 bases, and 10 bases separated the two germline ends.

V is TRBV5-3 and J is TRBJ1-2; 7 bases are a match to TRBD1. TRBV5-3 has ORF status, its function being uncertain. Trimming took 8 bases from V and 8 from J; bases not matched to a gene: 15. The CDR3 loop spans 14 amino acids. The CDR3 DNA reads TGTGCCAGCAGGGGGGACAGAGTGCTAGGGGGCTACACCTTC. Translating it yields CASRGDRVLGGYTF.